The next 6 T cell receptor beta chains were all read from a single sample in a study of long-term antiretroviral therapy in people with HIV. They ran version v3.0 of the immunoSEQ assay at survey level. The assay was immunoSEQ multiplex PCR, and TCRdb's table has in-frame clones only and misses some. The sample has around 23,000 clones, around 79% seen once. The specimen comprised unsorted PBMCs, sampled 2.1 years after starting antiretroviral therapy. The receptor source for this set is a man between 25 and 39 years old with HIV.

The chain is built from TRBV4-2 and TRBJ2-2, with 11 bases that match TRBD2. This CDR3 has 16 amino acids. V shed 6 bases, J shed 4 bases, and the junction held 7 bases outside the gene matches. Germline V gives CDR1 LGHNA, CDR2 YNFKEQ. The DNA for the CDR3 is TGTGCCAGCAGTTTCCCCGGGACTAGCGGCACCGGGGAGCTGTTTTTT. Protein product: CASSFPGTSGTGELFF.

This chain joins TRBV2 and TRBJ2-5; D is undetermined. Trimming removed 2 bases at V and 11 bases at J, with 15 bases between. The CDR3 extends over 13 amino acids. CDR1 and CDR2 (germline): SNHLY, FYNNEI. CDR3: CASSETWVSGQYF. The CDR3 DNA reads as TGTGCCAGCAGTGAAACTTGGGTATCTGGTCAGTACTTC.

The CDR3 region is CASSESVGLGAYNEQFF. The CDR3 DNA is TGTGCCAGCAGTGAATCAGTGGGACTAGGGGCGTACAATGAGCAGTTCTTC. The V call is TRBV25-1, the J call TRBJ2-1; TRBD2 agrees at 8 bases. Germline loops: CDR1 MGHDK, CDR2 SYGVNS. V gave up 1 base and J gave up 4 bases; unmatched junction bases: 9. This CDR3 contains 17 residues.

The rearrangement uses TRBV4-2 and TRBJ2-2; possibly TRBD2 for D (7 bases). V was pared by 1 base and J by 2 bases, with 11 bases between. Germline loops: CDR1 LGHNA, CDR2 YNFKEQ. The CDR3 covers 16 residues. CDR3 protein: CASSQGGGFNTGELFF. In nucleotides, the CDR3 is TGTGCCAGCAGCCAAGGGGGGGGCTTTAACACCGGGGAGCTGTTTTTT.

This clone was detected once. The chain joins TRBV7-9 to TRBJ2-7, with D maybe TRBD2 (6 bases). This CDR3 has 13 residues. Germline CDR1 reads SEHNR; CDR2 reads FQNEAQ (reference sequence). The V end was cut by 5 bases, the J end by 5 bases, with 13 bases between. CDR3 region: CASSPTGGNEQYF. CDR3 coding DNA: TGTGCCAGCAGCCCCACTGGCGGGAACGAGCAGTACTTC.

The V and J genes are TRBV5-6 and TRBJ2-2, with TRBD2 matching 11 bases. The CDR3 contains 16 residues. Per germline, CDR1 SGHDT and CDR2 YYEEEE. The V segment lost 4 bases and the J segment 4 bases; nucleotides outside the gene matches: 6. CDR3 protein: CASSPRLAGFTGELFF. In nucleotides, the CDR3 is TGTGCCAGCAGCCCCCGACTAGCGGGGTTCACCGGGGAGCTGTTTTTT.